This TCR beta chain was sequenced for a study of human T cells and chemical hapten exposure (dated by TCRdb to the early 2020s). Notes on the research overall: For sensitization, 2% DPC in acetone was applied to a 2 cm by 2 cm area of upper inner arm skin. The libraries were sequenced as a pool, and the TCR yield per sample differed mostly because of small variations in library volumes within the pool. Patch testing was performed on the upper back with Finn chambers containing 0.01% DPC, and the patch tests were scored after 6 days according to International Contact Dermatitis Research Group standards. Blood samples were taken from patients before sensitization (week 0) and then at 2, 6 and about 24 weeks after DPC sensitization. The study tracked peripheral blood TCR repertoire changes in vivo during primary and secondary sensitization to the hapten diphenylcyclopropenone (DPC) in alopecia patients. Blood for TCR sequencing was provided by twenty-nine alopecia patients at one to four time points (pre-sensitization, 2, 6 and 24 weeks). The mostly female patient cohort included alopecia areata with under or over 50% scalp involvement, alopecia totalis and alopecia universalis. Patients additionally received weekly therapeutic DPC doses to the scalp throughout the roughly 25-week study period. Overall results and qualifications from the work: Compared with pre-sensitization or healthy control sets, expanded TCRs formed significantly more large CDR3 similarity clusters, which is consistent with antigen-driven responses. Patch test score correlated positively with the number of PT1 expanded TCRs, reaching significance at thresholds 8, 16 and 32 but not at 4. Repeated subsampling changed both the strength of the expansion versus patch-test correlation and the threshold at which that correlation became significant. DPC sensitization did not change the number of TCRs with a frequency above 1 in 1000, and there was no evidence of changes in global repertoire structure. Alopecia, a presumed autoimmune disease, was present in all patients, so the immune response of the patients might differ from that of healthy individuals.

The time point label for this specimen denotes: patch test 1, 2 weeks after DPC sensitization. The meaning of the sample's treatment or condition label: therapeutic diphenylcyclopropenone sensitization with weekly scalp DPC. Blood at each patch-test visit was drawn before the patch test was applied. To be eligible, patients had to be aged 18 to 70, diagnosed with alopecia and judged suitable for DPC therapy, while pregnant patients were excluded. Total RNA was isolated from unfractionated whole blood collected in Tempus Blood RNA tubes. Receptors were amplified or captured by RACE. Sequencing was performed on a NextSeq 500. Library preparation attached unique molecular identifiers to individual cDNA molecules for quantitative, reproducible TCR counting. For every blood RNA sample, sequencing covered both the TCR alpha and TCR beta chains. As for how the authors treated the data: The median number of TCRs per sample was 90,000 to 100,000, ranging from about 23,224 to 700,000. V, J and CDR3 annotation of the TCR reads was performed with the Decombinator software suite. Every sample was subsampled to the same number of TCRs (28,000) for the PS versus PT1 abundance plots. TCRs were defined as expanded if absent before sensitization and observed at least eight times at the 2-week time point. The raw public data were reprocessed by TCRdb itself: fastp quality trimming at Q25, MiXCR clonotype calling, in-frame beta chains only. Identical CDR3 proteins give one entry, which carries the most common genes and DNA. These V and J calls are TCRdb output, not the study's own analysis. This sample is represented by around 160,000 distinct CDR3 sequences; around 13% of them were singletons. The ten largest clones represent 1.5% to 2% of the sample.

The V end loses 4 bases and the J end loses 6 bases, and a stretch of 15 bases separates them. CDR3 length: 14 amino acids, cysteine to phenylalanine. Only the CDR3 portion is preserved as DNA: 42 bases, with reading frame beginning at the first base. CDR1 and CDR2 are read off the germline V gene as SNHLY and FYNNEI. The table lists this clonotype with a few counts. Its recognized antigen is unknown. Within one base of it there is no much larger clone, and no base qualities were kept. This receptor was obtained from a woman aged 30 to 39 with alopecia areata. Some clones in this sample may be carry-over from other donors' samples. The sequence joins TRBV2 to TRBJ1-2, and perhaps TRBD1 as D gene, on 6 matching bases. The input for sequencing was whole blood, taken in connection with sensitization to the hapten diphenylcyclopropenone (DPC). The bases are TGTGCCAGCAGTGCTCAGGGGATGTCGGATGGCTACACCTTC. This encodes CASSAQGMSDGYTF.